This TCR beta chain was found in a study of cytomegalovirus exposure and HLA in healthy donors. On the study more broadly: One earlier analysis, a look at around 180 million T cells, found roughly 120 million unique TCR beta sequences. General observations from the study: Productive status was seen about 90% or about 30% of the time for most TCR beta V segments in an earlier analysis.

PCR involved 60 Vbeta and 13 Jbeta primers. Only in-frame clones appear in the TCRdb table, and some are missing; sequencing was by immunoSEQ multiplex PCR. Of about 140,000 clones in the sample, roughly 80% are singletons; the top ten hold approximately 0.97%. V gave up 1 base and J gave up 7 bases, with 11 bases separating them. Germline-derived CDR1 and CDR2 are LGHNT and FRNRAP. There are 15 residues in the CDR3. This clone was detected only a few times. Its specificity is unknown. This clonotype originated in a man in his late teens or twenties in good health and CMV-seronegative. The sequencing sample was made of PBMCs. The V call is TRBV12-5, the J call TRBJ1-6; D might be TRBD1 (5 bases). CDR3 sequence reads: CASGLGGDLNSPLHF. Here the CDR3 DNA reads TGTGCTAGTGGTTTGGGCGGGGACCTAAATTCACCCCTCCACTTT.